The 17 T cell receptor beta chains below all came from one sample that was sequenced in a study of post-analysis software for immune sequencing data. No antigens are known for them. Points from the study as a whole: Five TRBV segments, including TRBV5-6, TRBV5-1 and TRBV20-1, were more frequent in patients than controls.

Unique-molecular-identifier-tagged TCR beta cDNA libraries were used. Each CDR3 protein gets one entry after TCRdb re-called the PCR reads with MiXCR. The sample holds about 400,000 distinct CDR3 sequences; roughly 38% are singletons and the top ten take roughly 12%. Sequenced input: blood. These receptors originate from a girl aged 5 to 17 with multiple sclerosis.

The V call is TRBV3-1, the J call TRBJ2-5; 9 bases align to TRBD2. The end of the DNA aligns better with TRBJ2-7, so the J call may be wrong. CDR3 length: 14 residues. Germline CDR1 and CDR2: LGHDT and YNNKEL (reference sequence). This CDR3 is CASSPRSSGDEQYF. DNA for the CDR3: TGTGCCAGCAGCCCCCGGTCTAGCGGGGACGAGCAGTACTTC.

This clonotype was counted a few times. This chain connects TRBV12-5 to TRBJ2-1, with 10 bases aligning to TRBD2. The CDR3 extends over 15 amino acids. The trim removed 1 base at V and 4 bases at J, leaving 1 base unmatched. Germline V gene sequence: CDR1 LGHNT, CDR2 FRNRAP. CDR3 sequence: CASGLGTSGYNEQFF. The CDR3 nucleotides are TGTGCTAGTGGTTTGGGGACTAGCGGATACAATGAGCAGTTCTTC.

The chain employs TRBV2 and TRBJ2-1, with a possible D match to TRBD1 (5 bases). CDR3 length equals 16 residues. Germline values: CDR1 SNHLY, CDR2 FYNNEI. V was cut by 6 bases and J by 0 bases, with 15 bases left in between. This CDR3 is CASRGEVWDSYNEQFF. In DNA form, the CDR3 reads TGTGCCAGCAGAGGGGAAGTTTGGGACTCCTACAATGAGCAGTTCTTC.

The J gene is TRBJ2-1, the V gene TRBV4-1; D possibly corresponds to TRBD1 (6 bases). Trimming took 1 base from V and 4 from J, leaving 14 bases between them. The CDR3 consists of 16 residues. CDR1 is MGHRA, CDR2 YSYEKL, per germline. The CDR3 loop reads CASSQATGQRYNEQFF. CDR3 sequence (DNA): TGCGCCAGCAGCCAAGCGACTGGACAGCGGTACAATGAGCAGTTCTTC.

This clonotype has only a few counts. The chain has TRBV7-2 and TRBJ2-2; 16 bases map to TRBD2. J was trimmed by 6 bases and V by 6 bases; bases with no gene match: 4. CDR1 SGHTA and CDR2 FQGNSA come from the germline V gene. This CDR3 region has 16 residues. The CDR3 protein is CASRRGTSGGAGELFF. In DNA form, the CDR3 reads TGTGCCAGCAGGCGCGGGACTAGCGGGGGGGCCGGGGAGCTGTTTTTT.

V usage is TRBV4-1 and J usage is TRBJ2-7; no clear D. The J call may be incorrect, as the DNA end agrees better with TRBJ2-5. Germline V gene data show CDR1 as MGHRA and CDR2 as YSYEKL. This CDR3 contains 13 residues. For the CDR3, the DNA is TGCGCCAGCAGCCCTGAGAATTCAGAGACCCAGTACTTC. Protein: CASSPENSETQYF.

Only a few counts were recorded for this clonotype. The rearrangement uses TRBV9 and TRBJ2-3, with unresolved D. V was shortened by 0 bases and J by 2 bases, with 4 bases between the two germline ends. CDR1 is SGDLS and CDR2 is YYNGEE in the germline V gene. The CDR3 sequence is 13 residues long. The CDR3 bases are TGTGCCAGCAGCGTAGAAGACACAGATACGCAGTATTTT. As protein: CASSVEDTDTQYF. Combining the CDR3 with reference TRBV9 and TRBJ2-3 gives the whole variable domain DSGVTQTPKHLITATGQRVTLRCSPRSGDLSVYWYQQSLDQGLQFLIQYYNGEERAKGNILERFSAQQFPDLHSELNLSSLELGDSALYFCASSVEDTDTQYFGPGTRLTVL.

The chain links TRBV25-1 to TRBJ1-1; D is uncertain. Germline V gives CDR1 MGHDK, CDR2 SYGVNS. CDR3 length: 13 amino acids. V lost 3 bases and J 8 bases, leaving 13 bases between the germline ends. CDR3 coding DNA: TGTGCCAGCAGTGAGATGAAGGGTCGGGAAGCTTTCTTT. It yields the protein CASSEMKGREAFF.

The V and J genes are TRBV24-1 and TRBJ1-1, with D tentatively TRBD1 (6 bases). The ends were cut back, 8 bases at V and 2 bases at J, with 11 bases in the middle. CDR3 length: 13 amino acids. Germline CDR1 reads KGHDR; CDR2 reads SFDVKD. CDR3 amino acids: CATKRTENTEAFF. The CDR3 DNA reads TGTGCCACCAAGCGGACAGAAAACACTGAAGCTTTCTTT.

On this clonotype itself: The junction departs from the called germline gene at one end, perhaps through a read error. The chain joins TRBV7-9 to TRBJ2-5; D not certain. The end of the DNA fits TRBJ2-7 better, so the J call may be wrong. The germline CDR1 and CDR2 sequences are SEHNR and FQNEAQ (reference sequence). This CDR3 is 12 amino acids long. The CDR3 nucleotides are TGTGCCGGCAGCTTAGTGGCGGACGAGCAGTACTTC. It codes for CAGSLVADEQYF.

V usage is TRBV11-2 and J usage is TRBJ2-1; D perhaps matches TRBD2 (6 bases). Germline V gives CDR1 SGHAT, CDR2 FQNNGV. This CDR3 is built from 16 residues. The V end was cut by 5 bases, the J end by 8 bases, with 22 bases between. The CDR3 sequence: CASSLSGTVPLDEQFF. The CDR3 nucleotides read TGTGCCAGCAGCCTCTCCGGGACTGTCCCTTTAGATGAGCAGTTCTTC.

This rearrangement joins TRBV6-1 to TRBJ1-2; the match to TRBD1 covers 8 bases. Germline CDR1 reads MNHNS; CDR2 reads SASEGT. V was pared by 7 bases and J by 2 bases, with 6 bases of the junction left unmatched. The CDR3 loop spans 14 amino acids. The CDR3 spells CASKGQATNYGYTF. The CDR3 nucleotides read TGTGCCAGCAAGGGACAGGCGACAAACTATGGCTACACCTTC.

This clonotype was recorded a few times. The CDR3 region is CASSYAGGPTDTQYF. The DNA of the CDR3 is TGTGCCAGCAGCTATGCGGGGGGCCCCACAGATACGCAGTATTTT. This chain uses TRBV7-8 with TRBJ2-3; 8 nucleotides match TRBD2. J lost 2 bases, V lost 4 bases, and 5 bases had no gene match. Germline V gene sequence: CDR1 SGHVS, CDR2 FQNEAQ. The CDR3 totals 15 residues.

V and J are TRBV7-2 and TRBJ2-1; D might be TRBD1 or TRBD2, each matching 5 bases. The CDR3 has 14 residues. Trimming removed 4 bases at V and 3 bases at J, with 10 bases between. Germline V gives CDR1 SGHTA, CDR2 FQGNSA. Here the CDR3 DNA reads TGTGCCAGCAGCTGGCTTGGGGGCTACAATGAGCAGTTCTTC. Encoded protein: CASSWLGGYNEQFF.

The chain has TRBV5-1 and TRBJ1-1; D remains unclear. The CDR3 sequence is 14 residues long. V was clipped by 4 bases and J by 5 bases, with 15 bases between them. Germline CDR1 reads SGHRS; CDR2 reads YFSETQ. CDR3 in amino acids: CASSPSHGGTEAFF. The CDR3, as DNA: TGCGCCAGCAGCCCGAGCCACGGCGGTACTGAAGCTTTCTTT.

The V call is TRBV7-9, the J call TRBJ2-1, with D perhaps assigned TRBD1 or TRBD2 (6 bases each). Germline CDR1 and CDR2: SEHNR and FQNEAQ (reference sequence). Deletions cut 1 base from V and 6 bases from J, with 16 bases between. This CDR3 contains 16 residues. CDR3 nucleotides: TGTGCCAGCAGCTTAGGATTCAGAGGGGGGTTCAATGAGCAGTTCTTC. Amino acid sequence: CASSLGFRGGFNEQFF.

This clonotype was seen a handful of times. The chain joins TRBV3-1 to TRBJ1-2; D remains ambiguous. V shed 1 base and J shed 7 bases, with 16 bases lying between them. The germline gives CDR1 LGHDT, CDR2 YNNKEL (reference sequence). The CDR3 length is 15 residues. The chain's CDR3 is CASSQGHPGGSGYTF. Written as DNA, the CDR3 is TGTGCCAGCAGCCAAGGACACCCCGGTGGGAGTGGCTACACCTTC.